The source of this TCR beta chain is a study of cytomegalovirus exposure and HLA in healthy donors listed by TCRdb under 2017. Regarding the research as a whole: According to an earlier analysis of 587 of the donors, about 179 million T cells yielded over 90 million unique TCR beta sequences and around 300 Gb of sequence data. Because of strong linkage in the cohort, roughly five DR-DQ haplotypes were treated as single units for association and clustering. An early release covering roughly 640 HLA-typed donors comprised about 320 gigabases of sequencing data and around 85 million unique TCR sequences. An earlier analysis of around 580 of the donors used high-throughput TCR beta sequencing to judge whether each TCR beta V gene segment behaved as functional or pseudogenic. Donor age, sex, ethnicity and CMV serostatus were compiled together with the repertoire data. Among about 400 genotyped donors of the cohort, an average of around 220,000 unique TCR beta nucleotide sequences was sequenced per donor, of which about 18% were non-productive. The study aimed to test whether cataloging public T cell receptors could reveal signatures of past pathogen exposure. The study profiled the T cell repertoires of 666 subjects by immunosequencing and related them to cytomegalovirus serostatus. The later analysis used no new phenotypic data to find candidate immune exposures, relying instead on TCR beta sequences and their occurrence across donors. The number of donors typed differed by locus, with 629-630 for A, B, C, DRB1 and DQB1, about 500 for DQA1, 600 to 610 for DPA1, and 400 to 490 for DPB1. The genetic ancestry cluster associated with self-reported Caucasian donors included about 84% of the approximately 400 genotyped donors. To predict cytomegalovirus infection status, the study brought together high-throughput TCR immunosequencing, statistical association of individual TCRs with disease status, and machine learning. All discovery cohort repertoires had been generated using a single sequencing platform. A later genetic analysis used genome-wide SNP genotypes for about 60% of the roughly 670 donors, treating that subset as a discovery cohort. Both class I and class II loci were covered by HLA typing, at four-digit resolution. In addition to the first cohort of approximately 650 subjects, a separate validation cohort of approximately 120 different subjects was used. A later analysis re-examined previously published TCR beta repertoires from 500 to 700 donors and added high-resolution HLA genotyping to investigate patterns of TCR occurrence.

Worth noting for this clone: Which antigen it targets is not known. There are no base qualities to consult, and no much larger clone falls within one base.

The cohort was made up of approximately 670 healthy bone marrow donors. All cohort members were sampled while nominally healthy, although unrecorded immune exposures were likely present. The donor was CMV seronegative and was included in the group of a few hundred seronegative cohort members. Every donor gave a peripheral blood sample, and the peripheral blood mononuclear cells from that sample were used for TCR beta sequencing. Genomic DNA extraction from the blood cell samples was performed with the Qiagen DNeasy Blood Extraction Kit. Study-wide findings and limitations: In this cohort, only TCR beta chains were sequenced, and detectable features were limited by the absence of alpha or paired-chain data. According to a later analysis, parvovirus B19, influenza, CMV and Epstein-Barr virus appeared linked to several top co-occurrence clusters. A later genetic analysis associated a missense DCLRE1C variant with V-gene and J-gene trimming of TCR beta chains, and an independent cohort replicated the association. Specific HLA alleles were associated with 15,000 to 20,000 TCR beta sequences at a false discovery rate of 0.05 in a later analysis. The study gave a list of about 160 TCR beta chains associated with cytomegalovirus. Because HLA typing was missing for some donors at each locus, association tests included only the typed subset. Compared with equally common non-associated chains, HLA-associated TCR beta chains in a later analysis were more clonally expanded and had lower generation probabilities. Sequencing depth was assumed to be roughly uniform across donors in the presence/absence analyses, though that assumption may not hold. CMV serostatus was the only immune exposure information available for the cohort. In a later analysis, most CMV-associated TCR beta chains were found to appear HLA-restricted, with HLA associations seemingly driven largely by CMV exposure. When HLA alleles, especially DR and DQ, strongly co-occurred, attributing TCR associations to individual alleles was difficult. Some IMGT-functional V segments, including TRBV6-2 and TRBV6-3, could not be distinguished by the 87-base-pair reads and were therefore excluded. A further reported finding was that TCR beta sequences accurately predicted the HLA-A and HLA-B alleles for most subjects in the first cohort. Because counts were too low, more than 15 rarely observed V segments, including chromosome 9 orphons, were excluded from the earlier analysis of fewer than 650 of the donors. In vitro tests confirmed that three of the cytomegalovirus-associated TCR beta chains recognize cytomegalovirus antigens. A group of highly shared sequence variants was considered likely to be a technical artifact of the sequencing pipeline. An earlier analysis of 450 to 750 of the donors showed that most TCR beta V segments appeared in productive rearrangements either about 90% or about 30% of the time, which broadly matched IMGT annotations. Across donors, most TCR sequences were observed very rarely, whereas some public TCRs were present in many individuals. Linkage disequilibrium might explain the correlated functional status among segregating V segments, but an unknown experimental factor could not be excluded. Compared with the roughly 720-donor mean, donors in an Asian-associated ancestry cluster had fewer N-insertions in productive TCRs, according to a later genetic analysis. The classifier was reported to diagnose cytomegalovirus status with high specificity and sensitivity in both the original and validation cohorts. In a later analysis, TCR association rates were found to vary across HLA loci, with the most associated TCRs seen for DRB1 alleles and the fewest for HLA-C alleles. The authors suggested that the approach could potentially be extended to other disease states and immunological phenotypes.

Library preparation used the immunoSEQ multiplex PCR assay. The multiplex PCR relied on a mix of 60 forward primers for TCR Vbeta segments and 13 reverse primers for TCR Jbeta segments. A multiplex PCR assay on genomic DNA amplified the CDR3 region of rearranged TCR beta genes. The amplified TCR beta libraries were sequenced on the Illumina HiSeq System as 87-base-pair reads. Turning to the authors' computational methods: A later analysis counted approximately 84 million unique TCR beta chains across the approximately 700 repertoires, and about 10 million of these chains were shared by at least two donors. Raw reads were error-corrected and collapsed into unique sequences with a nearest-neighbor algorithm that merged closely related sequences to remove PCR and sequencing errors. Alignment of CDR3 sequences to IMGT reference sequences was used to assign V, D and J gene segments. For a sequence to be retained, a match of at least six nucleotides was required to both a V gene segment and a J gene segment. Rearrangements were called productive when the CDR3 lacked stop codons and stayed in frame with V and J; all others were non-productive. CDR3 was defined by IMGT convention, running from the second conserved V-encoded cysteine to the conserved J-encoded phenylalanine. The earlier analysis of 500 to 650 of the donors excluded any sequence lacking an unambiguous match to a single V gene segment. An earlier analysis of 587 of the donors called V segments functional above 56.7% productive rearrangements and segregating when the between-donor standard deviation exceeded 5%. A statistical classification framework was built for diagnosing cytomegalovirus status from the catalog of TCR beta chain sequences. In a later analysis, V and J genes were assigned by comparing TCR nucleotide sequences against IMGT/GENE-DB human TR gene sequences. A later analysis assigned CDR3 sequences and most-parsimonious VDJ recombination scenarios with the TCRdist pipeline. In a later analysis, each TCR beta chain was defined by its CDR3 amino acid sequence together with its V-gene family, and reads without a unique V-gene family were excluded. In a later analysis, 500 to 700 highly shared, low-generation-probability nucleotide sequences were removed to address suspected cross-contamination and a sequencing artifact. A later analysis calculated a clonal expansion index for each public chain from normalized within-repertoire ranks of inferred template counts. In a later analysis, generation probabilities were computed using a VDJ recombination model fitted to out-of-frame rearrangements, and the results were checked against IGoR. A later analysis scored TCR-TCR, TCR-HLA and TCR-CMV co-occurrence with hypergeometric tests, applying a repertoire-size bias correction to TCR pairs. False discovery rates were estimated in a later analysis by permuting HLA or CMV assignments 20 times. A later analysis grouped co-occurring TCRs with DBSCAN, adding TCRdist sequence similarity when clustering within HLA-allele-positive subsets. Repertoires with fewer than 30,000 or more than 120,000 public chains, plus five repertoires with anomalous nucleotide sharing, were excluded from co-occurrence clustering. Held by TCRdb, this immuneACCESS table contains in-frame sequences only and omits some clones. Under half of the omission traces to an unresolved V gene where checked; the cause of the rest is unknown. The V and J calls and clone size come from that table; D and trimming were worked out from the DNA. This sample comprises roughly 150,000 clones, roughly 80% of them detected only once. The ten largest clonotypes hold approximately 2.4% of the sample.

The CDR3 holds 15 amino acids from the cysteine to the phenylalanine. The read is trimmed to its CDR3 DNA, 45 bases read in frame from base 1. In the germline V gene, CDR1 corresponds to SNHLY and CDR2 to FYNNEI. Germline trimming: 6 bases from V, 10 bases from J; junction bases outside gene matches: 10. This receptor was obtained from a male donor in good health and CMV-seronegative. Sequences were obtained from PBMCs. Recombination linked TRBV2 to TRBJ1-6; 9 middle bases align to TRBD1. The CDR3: CASRGGWTGVSPLHF. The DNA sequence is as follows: TGTGCCAGCAGGGGTGGGTGGACAGGGGTCTCACCCCTCCACTTT.